This TCR beta chain was identified in a study of T-cell memory formation after mild COVID-19. The CDR3 consists of 15 residues. The germline V gene has CDR1 SQVTM and CDR2 ANQGSEA. Trimming left V 4 bases short and J 5 bases short, with 20 bases between. Study-level results: Whether second-wave clones peaking at day 37 were SARS-CoV-2 specific went unconfirmed. Contracting CD8+ clones were enriched in EMRA, CD4+ mainly in CM and EM.

This clonotype was seen ten or more times. The antigen is undetermined. UMIs and sample barcodes were carried by the TCR alpha and TCR beta cDNA libraries that 5'RACE produced using constant-segment primers. TCRdb fed the 5' RACE reads into MiXCR, producing one record per CDR3 protein. The data contain roughly 47,000 distinct CDR3 sequences, 7% to 8% of them singletons. This TCR was recovered from a man in his late teens or twenties who had mild COVID-19 (a few samples of this study predate the infection). Cell type and time point are not known. Sequencing used PBMCs or a T cell subset sorted from them (not recorded which). The chain has TRBV29-1 and TRBJ1-1; possible D gene TRBD1, 6 bases. The CDR3 coding sequence is TGCAGCGTTGCCAGCAATTTGAGGGGGTTGACTGAAGCTTTCTTT. It yields the protein CSVASNLRGLTEAFF.